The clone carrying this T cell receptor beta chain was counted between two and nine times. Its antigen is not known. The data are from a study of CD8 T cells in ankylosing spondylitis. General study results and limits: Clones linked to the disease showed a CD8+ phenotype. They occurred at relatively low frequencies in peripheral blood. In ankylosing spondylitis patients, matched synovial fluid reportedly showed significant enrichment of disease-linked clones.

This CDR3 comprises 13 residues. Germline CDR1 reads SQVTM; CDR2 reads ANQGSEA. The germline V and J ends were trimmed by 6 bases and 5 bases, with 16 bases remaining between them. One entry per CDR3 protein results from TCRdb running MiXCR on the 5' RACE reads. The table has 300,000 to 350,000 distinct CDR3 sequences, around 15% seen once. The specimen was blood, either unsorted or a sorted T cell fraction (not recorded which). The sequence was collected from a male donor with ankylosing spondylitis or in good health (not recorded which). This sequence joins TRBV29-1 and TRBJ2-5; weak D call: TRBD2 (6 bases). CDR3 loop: CSVRDSGTETQYF. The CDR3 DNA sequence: TGCAGCGTGCGGGACTCCGGGACGGAGACCCAGTACTTC.